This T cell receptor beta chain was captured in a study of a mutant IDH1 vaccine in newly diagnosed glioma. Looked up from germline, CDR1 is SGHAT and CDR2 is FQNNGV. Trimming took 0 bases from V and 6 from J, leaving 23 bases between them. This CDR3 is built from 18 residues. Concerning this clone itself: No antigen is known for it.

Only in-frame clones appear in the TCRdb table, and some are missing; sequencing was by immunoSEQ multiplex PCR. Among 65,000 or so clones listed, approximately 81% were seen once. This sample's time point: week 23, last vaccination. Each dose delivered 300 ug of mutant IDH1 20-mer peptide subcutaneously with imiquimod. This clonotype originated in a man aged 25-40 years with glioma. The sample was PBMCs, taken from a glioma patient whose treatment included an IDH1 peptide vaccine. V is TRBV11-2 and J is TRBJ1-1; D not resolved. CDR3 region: CASSLDHGVDIRWAEAFF. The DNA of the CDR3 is TGTGCCAGCAGCTTAGATCACGGAGTAGACATCCGATGGGCTGAAGCTTTCTTT.